Below, 9 T cell receptor beta chains from the same sample are listed, as sequenced in a study of monozygotic twins with inflammatory bowel disease. Following a re-call of the 5' RACE reads, TCRdb has one entry per CDR3 protein and lacks DNA. Recorded for this sample: about 450,000 distinct CDR3 sequences. The sequenced material came from blood. Every receptor here comes from a human donor with ulcerative colitis or Crohn's disease, or a healthy co-twin of an affected twin (not recorded which).

This rearrangement joins TRBV29-1 to TRBJ1-3; TCRdb proposes TRBD1, but this gene call is untestable without DNA. CDR3 size: 14 residues. Germline V CDR1 and CDR2: SQVTM, ANQGSEA. The CDR3 spells CSVALGTGRNTIYF. Based on the CDR3 plus reference TRBV29-1 and TRBJ1-3, the full variable domain is SAVISQKPSRDICQRGTSLTIQCQVDSQVTMMFWYRQQPGQSLTLIATANQGSEATYESGFVIDKFPISRPNLTFSTLTVSNMSPEDSSIYLCSVALGTGRNTIYFGEGSWLTVV.

The CDR3 here is CASSLLAEASYEQYF. The V and J genes are TRBV5-1 and TRBJ2-7; TCRdb reports TRBD2, a call that lacks DNA to check it against. There are 15 residues in the CDR3. CDR1 is SGHRS, CDR2 YFSETQ, per germline. The full variable domain, rest sourced from reference TRBV5-1 and TRBJ2-7, is KAGVTQTPRYLIKTRGQQVTLSCSPISGHRSVSWYQQTPGQGLQFLFEYFSETQRNKGNFPGRFSGRQFSNSRSEMNVSTLELGDSALYLCASSLLAEASYEQYFGPGTRLTVT.

This rearrangement joins TRBV2 to TRBJ2-6; the D call from TCRdb, TRBD2, cannot be confirmed without DNA. Germline CDR1 and CDR2: SNHLY and FYNNEI. The CDR3 totals 15 residues. CDR3: CASRGDSAGANVLTF.

The chain carries TRBV6-5 and TRBJ1-6; TCRdb reports TRBD1, a call that lacks DNA to check it against. The CDR3 length is 12 residues. In germline, CDR1 is MNHEY, CDR2 SVGAGI. This chain's CDR3 is CASSRGRSPLHF.

The gene calls are TRBV6-5 and TRBJ2-5; TCRdb names TRBD2, which stays unverified in the absence of DNA. Germline CDR1 and CDR2: MNHEY and SVGAGI. The CDR3 has 14 residues. CDR3 amino acids: CASSYGTSGGTQYF.

This chain uses TRBV30 with TRBJ2-3. CDR3 length: 13 residues. CDR1 and CDR2 from the germline V gene are GTSNPN and SVGIG (reference sequence). CDR3 region: CAWTAPSTDTQYF. Complete variable domain (other parts from reference TRBV30 and TRBJ2-3): SQTIHQWPATLVQPVGSPLSLECTVEGTSNPNLYWYRQAAGRGLQLLFYSVGIGQISSEVPQNLSASRPQDRQFILSSKKLLLSDSGFYLCAWTAPSTDTQYFGPGTRLTVL.

The rearrangement joins TRBV11-2 to TRBJ1-2; TCRdb designates TRBD1, a call that cannot be tested without DNA. In germline, CDR1 is SGHAT, CDR2 FQNNGV. The CDR3 is made up of 16 amino acids. The CDR3 is CASSPGQGPPYYGYTF.

The chain is built from TRBV29-1 and TRBJ2-7; TCRdb outputs TRBD2, but without DNA this stays unchecked. The CDR3 length is 13 residues. Germline CDR1 reads SQVTM; CDR2 reads ANQGSEA. CDR3 loop: CSVELAEPYEQYF.

The rearrangement joins TRBV4-1 to TRBJ2-2. This CDR3 spans 14 amino acids. CDR1 is MGHRA, CDR2 YSYEKL, per germline. The CDR3 here is CASSQVGSTGELFF.